This TCR beta chain was sequenced during a study of blood T cell repertoires in COVID-19. Repertoires were generated with immunoSEQ multiplex PCR, while TCRdb's copy carries only in-frame clones and drops some. The data hold 200,000 to 250,000 clones, with 70% to 85% observed a single time. This CDR3 contains 15 residues. Germline V gene lookup returns CDR1 KGHSH and CDR2 LQKENI. With 3 bases clipped from V and 9 bases from J, the junction kept 4 bases outside the gene matches. Sequencing input: PBMCs or T cells enriched from blood (not recorded which). The chain joins TRBV18 to TRBJ2-1; 14 bases match TRBD2. The receptor was isolated from a woman aged 60-75 years who had recovered from COVID-19. CDR3 region: CASSPRTSGGLEQFF. The CDR3, as DNA: TGTGCCAGCTCACCTAGGACTAGCGGGGGGCTTGAGCAGTTCTTC. Together with reference TRBV18 and TRBJ2-1, the CDR3 gives the full variable domain: NAGVMQNPRHLVRRRGQEARLRCSPMKGHSHVYWYRQLPEEGLKFMVYLQKENIIDESGMPKERFSAEFPKEGPSILRIQQVVRGDSAAYFCASSPRTSGGLEQFFGPGTRLTVL.